The 27 T cell receptor beta chains listed next were all sequenced from one sample in a study of blood T cell repertoires in COVID-19. Sequencing used immunoSEQ multiplex PCR; TCRdb keeps in-frame clones, though not all of them. The sample yields around 430,000 clones, around 88% seen once. Sequencing used peripheral blood. The source is a woman between 45 and 60 years old with COVID-19, enrolled during active disease.

The genes are TRBV5-1 and TRBJ1-6; 10 nucleotides agree with TRBD1. The CDR3 sequence is 16 residues long. The germline V gene encodes CDR1 SGHRS and CDR2 YFSETQ. V shed 3 bases and J 6 bases; nucleotides not matched to a gene: 6. Here the CDR3 DNA reads TGCGCCAGCAGCTCGGGGGGACAGGGGATTAATTCACCCCTCCACTTT. Its translation: CASSSGGQGINSPLHF.

J is TRBJ1-2 and V is TRBV20-1; TRBD1 is a possible D gene (6 bases). Trimming left V 3 bases short and J 9 bases short, with 14 bases between. The CDR3 loop spans 12 amino acids. The germline V gene encodes CDR1 DFQATT and CDR2 SNEGSKA (reference sequence). As DNA, the CDR3 is TGCAGTGCTAGTTACAGGGCGGAAAGCTACACCTTC. Its protein is CSASYRAESYTF.

The rearrangement uses TRBV6-5 and TRBJ2-7; 7 positions agree with TRBD1. The CDR3 is 15 amino acids. Germline V gene sequence: CDR1 MNHEY, CDR2 SVGAGI. The J segment lost 2 bases and the V segment lost 0 bases, leaving 4 bases of the junction unmatched. The CDR3 sequence: CASSYSNRGAYEQYF. The CDR3 nucleotides read TGTGCCAGCAGTTACTCAAACAGGGGAGCCTACGAGCAGTACTTC.

The chain recombines TRBV30 with TRBJ1-2; 11 bases are shared with TRBD1. CDR3 size: 14 residues. Germline V gene lookup returns CDR1 GTSNPN and CDR2 SVGIG (reference sequence). The ends lost 2 bases at V and 3 bases at J; junction bases unmatched: 2. CDR3 in amino acids: CAWSPGQGDYGYTF. CDR3 bases: TGTGCCTGGAGTCCGGGACAGGGGGACTATGGCTACACCTTC.

This sequence joins TRBV7-3 and TRBJ2-1; TRBD2 is a possible D gene (5 bases). Germline V gene data show CDR1 as SGHTA and CDR2 as FQGTGA. This CDR3 region has 13 residues. Deletions cut 0 bases from V and 6 bases from J, with 6 bases between. Written as DNA, the CDR3 is TGTGCCAGCAGCTTAACGGACTTCAATGAGCAGTTCTTC. It specifies CASSLTDFNEQFF.

The chain joins TRBV21-1 to TRBJ2-1; TRBD2 reflects the table's D call only, with no check against the DNA. TRBV21-1 counts as a pseudogene. The CDR3 totals 16 residues. CDR3 nucleotide sequence: TGTGCCAGCAGCAAAGAAGGAAAGGGAGCCTACAATGAGCAGTTCTTC. This encodes CASSKEGKGAYNEQFF.

This clone was recorded only once. The chain joins TRBV7-2 to TRBJ2-3; weak D call: TRBD2 (6 bases). Germline V gene sequence: CDR1 SGHTA, CDR2 FQGNSA. V dropped 3 bases and J dropped 0 bases, with 13 bases sitting between them. CDR3 length equals 16 residues. The CDR3 is CASSFSAAGSTDTQYF. The DNA of the CDR3 is TGTGCCAGCAGCTTTTCCGCGGCGGGGAGCACAGATACGCAGTATTTT.

The chain is built from TRBV30 and TRBJ2-1; maybe TRBD1 (6 bases). V dropped 3 bases and J dropped 0 bases, with 18 bases sitting between them. Germline V gene sequence: CDR1 GTSNPN, CDR2 SVGIG (reference sequence). CDR3 length equals 17 residues. The CDR3 bases are TGTGCCTGGAGATATACGACAGGCATTGTCTCCTACAATGAGCAGTTCTTC. This gives the protein CAWRYTTGIVSYNEQFF. The full variable domain, in which reference TRBV30 and TRBJ2-1 provide the parts outside the CDR3, is SQTIHQWPATLVQPVGSPLSLECTVEGTSNPNLYWYRQAAGRGLQLLFYSVGIGQISSEVPQNLSASRPQDRQFILSSKKLLLSDSGFYLCAWRYTTGIVSYNEQFFGPGTRLTVL.

The V call is TRBV28, the J call TRBJ1-2; no firm D call. The germline V gene encodes CDR1 MDHEN and CDR2 SYDVKM. The length of the CDR3 is 11 residues. Trimming pared 5 bases from V and 7 bases from J, leaving 8 bases between. The CDR3 DNA reads TGTGCCAGCAGTCAGAACCTTGGCTACACCTTC. Amino acids: CASSQNLGYTF.

J is TRBJ2-2 and V is TRBV12-5; a possible D gene is TRBD1 (6 bases). The CDR3 length is 13 residues. Germline V lookup: CDR1 LGHNT, CDR2 FRNRAP. Trimming pared 8 bases from V and 2 bases from J, leaving 9 bases between. CDR3 in DNA: TGTGCTAGTCAACAGGGTAACACCGGGGAGCTGTTTTTT. It specifies CASQQGNTGELFF.

In this sample, this clone turned up once. The rearrangement joins TRBV7-2 to TRBJ1-6, with 7 bases fitting TRBD1. The V segment lost 3 bases and the J segment 6 bases; nucleotides outside the gene matches: 5. CDR3 length: 15 residues. Germline V gene lookup returns CDR1 SGHTA and CDR2 FQGNSA. CDR3 region: CASSFLGGGNSPLHF. The CDR3 bases are TGTGCCAGCAGCTTTTTAGGGGGCGGTAATTCACCCCTCCACTTT.

The V call is TRBV27, the J call TRBJ2-2; no clear D gene. The ends were cut back, 5 bases at V and 5 bases at J, with 9 bases in the middle. The CDR3 extends over 13 amino acids. Germline-derived CDR1 and CDR2 are MNHEY and SMNVEV (reference sequence). The CDR3 bases are TGTGCCAGCAGTCCTTTATTGACCGGGGAGCTGTTTTTT. It specifies CASSPLLTGELFF.

This chain uses TRBV4-1 with TRBJ1-3; D is ambiguous. Germline lookup yields CDR1 MGHRA and CDR2 YSYEKL. This CDR3 has 17 residues. The V end was cut by 2 bases, the J end by 0 bases, with 14 bases between. The CDR3 sequence is CASSQQTPGGSGNTIYF. CDR3 sequence (DNA): TGCGCCAGCAGCCAACAAACCCCAGGAGGCTCTGGAAACACCATATATTTT.

The chain is built from TRBV6-1 and TRBJ2-7, with 8 bases fitting TRBD1. The CDR3 length is 15 residues. The ends lost 2 bases at V and 0 bases at J; junction bases unmatched: 3. The germline CDR1 and CDR2 sequences are MNHNS and SASEGT. CDR3 sequence (DNA): TGTGCCAGCAGTGAAAGACAGGGGAGCTCCTACGAGCAGTACTTC. Protein product: CASSERQGSSYEQYF.

The genes are TRBV12-3 or TRBV12-4 and TRBJ2-1, with 7 bases matching TRBD2. The CDR3 covers 13 residues. The ends lost 3 bases at V and 8 bases at J; junction bases unmatched: 4. The CDR3 region has the DNA TGTGCCAGCAGTTTGTTGGGGGGGTATGAGCAGTTCTTC. It is translated as CASSLLGGYEQFF.

V usage is TRBV30 and J usage is TRBJ1-1; 7 bases match TRBD1. Germline trimming cut 3 bases from V and 11 bases from J; bases unmatched to any gene: 12. There are 13 residues in the CDR3. Germline V gene sequence: CDR1 GTSNPN, CDR2 SVGIG (reference sequence). CDR3 residues: CAWSPYRQGVAFF. The CDR3 DNA reads as TGTGCCTGGAGCCCCTACCGACAGGGTGTTGCTTTCTTT.

The chain has TRBV5-1 and TRBJ1-6; D remains unclear. The CDR3 sequence is 14 residues long. V was clipped by 3 bases and J by 7 bases, with 11 bases between them. Germline loops: CDR1 SGHRS, CDR2 YFSETQ. CDR3 amino acids: CASSSTRGNSPLHF. The CDR3 DNA sequence: TGCGCCAGCAGCTCTACTAGAGGGAATTCACCCCTCCACTTT.

V usage is TRBV5-6 and J usage is TRBJ2-7, with D possibly TRBD1 on 5 matching bases. Looked up from germline, CDR1 is SGHDT and CDR2 is YYEEEE. The CDR3 runs to 12 residues. Trimming removed 4 bases from V and 5 bases from J, with 10 bases in between. As DNA, the CDR3 is TGTGCCAGCAGCCGTGGGGCCAACGAGCAGTACTTC. This encodes CASSRGANEQYF. The variable domain in full, with the rest retrieved from reference TRBV5-6 and TRBJ2-7, is DAGVTQSPTHLIKTRGQQVTLRCSPKSGHDTVSWYQQALGQGPQFIFQYYEEEERQRGNFPDRFSGHQFPNYSSELNVNALLLGDSALYLCASSRGANEQYFGPGTRLTVT.

J is TRBJ1-4 and V is TRBV10-3; maybe TRBD1 (6 bases). Germline CDR1 is ENHRY and CDR2 is SYGVKD. There are 16 residues in the CDR3. Trimming took off 6 bases at V and 0 bases at J, with 14 bases between the two ends. The CDR3 region is CAISIRGPTTNEKLFF. The CDR3 coding sequence is TGTGCCATCAGCATCAGGGGACCCACAACTAATGAAAAACTGTTTTTT.

For the CDR3, the DNA is TGTGCCAGCAGTACAGGGTGGGCTGAAGCTTTCTTT. Translation gives CASSTGWAEAFF. The chain is built from TRBV12-3 or TRBV12-4 and TRBJ1-1; a possible D gene is TRBD1 (6 bases). The V end was cut by 5 bases, the J end by 6 bases, with 10 bases between. The CDR3 covers 12 residues.

With respect to this clone: Distinct nucleotide sequences in the sample also encode this CDR3. The rearrangement uses TRBV5-6 and TRBJ1-2; D remains unclear. V lost 0 bases and J lost 2, with 5 bases in between. The CDR3 covers 13 residues. The germline CDR1 and CDR2 sequences are SGHDT and YYEEEE. The CDR3 here is CASSLGGNYGYTF. The CDR3 DNA reads TGTGCCAGCAGCTTGGGCGGGAACTATGGCTACACCTTC.

The J gene is TRBJ2-7, the V gene TRBV4-1; D gene ambiguous. Germline-derived CDR1 and CDR2 are MGHRA and YSYEKL. V lost 0 bases and J 3 bases, leaving 9 bases between the germline ends. The CDR3 runs to 14 residues. The CDR3 DNA is TGCGCCAGCAGCCAAGAATCGAGACTCTACGAGCAGTACTTC. It is translated as CASSQESRLYEQYF.

The chain combines TRBV6-5 with TRBJ1-1; D uncertain. This CDR3 has 15 amino acids. V was clipped by 0 bases and J by 0 bases, with 8 bases between them. CDR1 is MNHEY, CDR2 SVGAGI, per germline. The CDR3 sequence is CASSYSSRVNTEAFF. The CDR3 DNA is TGTGCCAGCAGTTACTCCTCGAGGGTGAACACTGAAGCTTTCTTT.

This chain uses TRBV19 with TRBJ2-2; D is ambiguous. With 7 bases removed from V and 0 bases from J, the gap between germline ends came to 6 bases. The CDR3 is 13 amino acids. Germline V CDR1 and CDR2: LNHDA, SQIVND (reference sequence). The CDR3 reads CASNPANTGELFF. In DNA, the CDR3 is TGTGCCAGTAATCCTGCGAACACCGGGGAGCTGTTTTTT.

The chain uses TRBV5-6 and TRBJ1-2, with D unresolved. The CDR3 runs 12 residues. Germline CDR1 and CDR2: SGHDT and YYEEEE. The ends were cut back, 7 bases at V and 4 bases at J, with 11 bases in the middle. The CDR3 loop reads CASQVVPYGYTF. The CDR3 bases are TGTGCCAGCCAGGTAGTTCCCTATGGCTACACCTTC. Supplemented by reference TRBV5-6 and TRBJ1-2, the full variable domain reads DAGVTQSPTHLIKTRGQQVTLRCSPKSGHDTVSWYQQALGQGPQFIFQYYEEEERQRGNFPDRFSGHQFPNYSSELNVNALLLGDSALYLCASQVVPYGYTFGSGTRLTVV.

This chain joins TRBV12-5 and TRBJ1-1; no firm D call. Per the germline V gene, CDR1 is LGHNT and CDR2 is FRNRAP. This CDR3 region has 14 residues. Deletions cut 3 bases from V and 4 bases from J, with 12 bases between. CDR3 sequence (DNA): TGTGCTAGTGGTTTCAGGTCGGAGGGCACTGAAGCTTTCTTT. Amino acids: CASGFRSEGTEAFF.

The genes are TRBV2 and TRBJ1-2; D may be TRBD1 (5 bases). V was clipped by 4 bases and J by 4 bases, with 13 bases between them. CDR1 is SNHLY and CDR2 is FYNNEI in the germline V gene. This CDR3 contains 14 residues. CDR3: CASSGGRFPYGYTF. DNA for the CDR3: TGTGCCAGCAGTGGGGGCAGATTCCCCTATGGCTACACCTTC.